This TCR beta chain was documented in a study of blood T cell repertoires in COVID-19. Overall study context: T cells, B-cell-depleted T cells, or PBMCs supplied cDNA or gDNA.

In the authors' workflow: Cell counts per sample came from amplifying reference gene primers. Measured with immunoSEQ multiplex PCR; TCRdb has only the in-frame clones, and not every one. Clone size and V and J calls were adopted from that table, with D and trimming inferred from the DNA. The data show some 53,000 clones, 85% to 90% seen once. Germline CDR1 reads SGHVS; CDR2 reads FQNEAQ. With 5 bases removed from V and 7 bases from J, the gap between germline ends came to 15 bases. This CDR3 comprises 14 residues. The receptor was derived from a man between 65 and 85 years old with acute or convalescent COVID-19. This chain uses TRBV7-8 with TRBJ1-5, with D perhaps matching TRBD1 (6 bases). Sequencing used peripheral blood. For the CDR3, the DNA is TGTGCCAGCAGCCAGGGGCTATTGGGGCAGCCCCAGCATTTT. Translation: CASSQGLLGQPQHF.